This T cell receptor (beta chain) was found in a study of blood T cell repertoires in COVID-19. Across the whole study: Sample material is recorded as cDNA or gDNA derived from T cells, B-cell-depleted T cells, or PBMCs.

The method was immunoSEQ multiplex PCR; TCRdb's version includes in-frame clones alone and lacks a portion of them. The sample has roughly 260,000 clones, around nine tenths seen once. Among Cohort 3 donors, those recovered had two negative PCRs, clearance, or symptom resolution. This clonotype originated in a woman aged 18-29 years who had recovered from COVID-19. Sequencing input: PBMCs or T cells enriched from blood (not recorded which).

The CDR3 DNA is TGCGCCAGCAGCTTGGGGGCGGGACAGGGCGGTGAGCAGTACTTC. This sequence encodes CASSLGAGQGGEQYF. The chain has TRBV5-1 and TRBJ2-7, with 9 bases matching TRBD1. With V trimmed by 0 bases and J by 7 bases, 8 bases remained unmatched. Looked up from germline, CDR1 is SGHRS and CDR2 is YFSETQ. CDR3 length: 15 amino acids.